Below are 9 T cell receptor beta chains sequenced from a single sample in a study of STAT3 mutations in large granular lymphocyte leukemia. Whole-study results and caveats: Every T-LGLL patient had at least one immunodominant TCRbeta clonotype.

Their recognized antigens are unknown. The table came from immunoSEQ multiplex PCR; TCRdb's copy has only in-frame clones and leaves some out. Of about 3,200 clones listed, roughly 90% were seen once; the top ten hold over 45%. Input material: peripheral blood mononuclear cells. These receptors originate from a man in his forties with T-cell large granular lymphocyte leukemia. Some clones in this sample may be carry-over from other donors' samples.

The V call is TRBV12-5, the J call TRBJ2-3; D is uncertain. There are 11 residues in the CDR3. Germline CDR1 LGHNT, CDR2 FRNRAP. The V gene lost 11 bases and the J gene lost 0 bases, with 6 bases spanning the gap. The CDR3 protein is CASTSTDTQYF. In DNA form, the CDR3 reads TGTGCTTCCACTAGCACAGATACGCAGTATTTT. Based on the CDR3 plus reference TRBV12-5 and TRBJ2-3, the full variable domain is DARVTQTPRHKVTEMGQEVTMRCQPILGHNTVFWYRQTMMQGLELLAYFRNRAPLDDSGMPKDRFSAEMPDATLATLKIQPSEPRDSAVYFCASTSTDTQYFGPGTRLTVL.

The V gene is TRBV5-1, the J gene TRBJ2-7; D assignment may be TRBD1 or TRBD2 (5 bases each). Trimming cost V 7 bases and J 2 bases, with 16 bases left between them. CDR1 SGHRS and CDR2 YFSETQ come from the germline V gene. This CDR3 has 14 amino acids. The CDR3 sequence: CASCPGDGTYEQYF. The DNA for the CDR3 is TGCGCCAGCTGCCCTGGGGACGGAACCTACGAGCAGTACTTC.

The chain uses TRBV18 and TRBJ2-7, with a weak D call TRBD1 (5 bases). Germline V gene lookup returns CDR1 KGHSH and CDR2 LQKENI. Trimming pared 3 bases from V and 6 bases from J, leaving 9 bases between. The CDR3 consists of 12 residues. The CDR3 loop is CASSPSTAEQYF. The CDR3 DNA reads as TGTGCCAGCTCACCTTCGACAGCCGAGCAGTACTTC.

The rearrangement joins TRBV7-9 to TRBJ1-2; 11 bases match TRBD1. Germline loops: CDR1 SEHNR, CDR2 FQNEAQ (reference sequence). V gave up 3 bases and J gave up 3 bases; unmatched junction bases: 0. The CDR3 runs 14 residues. The CDR3 here is CASSLGQGDYGYTF. CDR3 nucleotides: TGTGCCAGCAGCTTGGGACAGGGGGACTATGGCTACACCTTC.

The chain employs TRBV4-1 and TRBJ2-5, with TRBD1 matching 7 bases. The CDR3 is 14 amino acids. The trim removed 4 bases at V and 4 bases at J, leaving 6 bases unmatched. The germline V gene has CDR1 MGHRA and CDR2 YSYEKL. CDR3 DNA sequence: TGCGCCAGCAGCCTCCAGGGGGTTTCAGAGACCCAGTACTTC. This gives the protein CASSLQGVSETQYF.

V is TRBV19 and J is TRBJ1-1; the match to TRBD1 covers 7 bases. The V gene end was trimmed by 9 bases and the J gene end by 3 bases; junction bases not matched to a gene: 13. Per the germline V gene, CDR1 is LNHDA and CDR2 is SQIVND (reference sequence). The CDR3 totals 15 residues. The CDR3 protein is CARLPEGARYTEAFF. The CDR3 region has the DNA TGTGCCAGATTGCCAGAGGGGGCGAGGTACACTGAAGCTTTCTTT.

In DNA form, the CDR3 reads TGTGCCAGCAGCTTGGAGTGGACAGCAACAGATACGCAGTATTTT. Translated: CASSLEWTATDTQYF. This chain links TRBV5-6 with TRBJ2-3; D may be TRBD1 (6 bases). Germline lookup yields CDR1 SGHDT and CDR2 YYEEEE. Trimming removed 0 bases from V and 3 bases from J, with 11 bases in between. The CDR3 is 15 residues long.

This clone occurred a few times. The chain recombines TRBV6-1 with TRBJ1-5; the match to TRBD1 covers 10 bases. V was clipped by 10 bases and J by 7 bases; unmatched bases: 13. This CDR3 is 15 amino acids long. In germline, CDR1 is MNHNS, CDR2 SASEGT. CDR3 sequence (DNA): TGTGCCATCCGCCTTATAGGACAGGGGGACCAGCCCCAGCATTTT. Translated: CAIRLIGQGDQPQHF.

This chain connects TRBV29-1 to TRBJ2-2; 7 nucleotides align to TRBD1. V dropped 5 bases and J dropped 6; count of bases not matched to a gene: 6. The CDR3 has 13 amino acids. Germline V gene data show CDR1 as SQVTM and CDR2 as ANQGSEA. The CDR3 sequence is CSVTGVKAGELFF. Here the CDR3 DNA reads TGCAGCGTTACAGGGGTAAAGGCCGGGGAGCTGTTTTTT.